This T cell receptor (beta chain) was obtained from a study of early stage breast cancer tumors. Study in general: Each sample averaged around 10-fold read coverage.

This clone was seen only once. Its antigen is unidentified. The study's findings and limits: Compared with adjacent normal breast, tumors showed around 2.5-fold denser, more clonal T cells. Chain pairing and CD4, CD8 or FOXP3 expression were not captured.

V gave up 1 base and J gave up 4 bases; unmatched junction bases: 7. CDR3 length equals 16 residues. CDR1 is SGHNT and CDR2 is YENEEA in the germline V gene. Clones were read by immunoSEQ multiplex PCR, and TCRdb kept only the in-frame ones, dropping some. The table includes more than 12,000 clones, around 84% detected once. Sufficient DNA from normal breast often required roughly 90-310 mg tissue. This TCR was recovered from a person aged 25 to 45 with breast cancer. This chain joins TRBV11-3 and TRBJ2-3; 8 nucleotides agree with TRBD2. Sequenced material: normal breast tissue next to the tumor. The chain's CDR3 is CASSLGVSGSSDTQYF. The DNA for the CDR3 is TGTGCCAGCAGCTTAGGGGTGAGCGGGAGCTCAGATACGCAGTATTTT.